This T cell receptor beta chain was found in a study of response to subunit inactivated influenza vaccine. The study, taken as a whole, reports: Authors proposed each seasonal influenza vaccination draws in few new T cells.

CDR3 length: 17 residues. The V gene's germline CDR1 is SNHLY and CDR2 FYNNEI. With 2 bases clipped from V and 6 bases from J, the junction kept 8 bases outside the gene matches. As to this clonotype: Its antigen is not identified.

In TCRdb, the RT-PCR reads were re-called with MiXCR into one record per CDR3 protein. The sample records about 530,000 distinct CDR3 sequences, 12% being singletons. The gene calls are TRBV2 and TRBJ2-1; TRBD2 matches at 12 bases. The sequences come from PBMCs from blood, collected on the day of vaccination. The sequence came from a man in his fifties who received an inactivated influenza vaccine. The CDR3 bases are TGTGCCAGCAGTGAACCCGCTAGCGGGAGGGCGTCCAATGAGCAGTTCTTC. Amino acid sequence: CASSEPASGRASNEQFF.